This TCR beta chain was observed in a study of siplizumab effects on memory and regulatory T cells. Per the germline V gene, CDR1 is MDHEN and CDR2 is SYDVKM. The length of the CDR3 is 14 residues. V gave up 8 bases and J gave up 1 base; unmatched junction bases: 5. This clone was counted only a few times. What it binds is not known. Clones were sequenced by immunoSEQ multiplex PCR, and TCRdb holds only the in-frame ones, with some missing. Here the sample spans under 150,000 clones, about 94% being singletons. Broader study findings: The authors could not assign a naive or memory phenotype to roughly 75-96% of proliferating CD4+ or CD8+ clones.

This TCR came from a human donor in good health. Sequencing input: non-Treg CD4+ T cells sorted from blood. J is TRBJ2-7 and V is TRBV28; 10 positions match TRBD1. CDR3 sequence: CASPSGQGSYEQYF. CDR3 bases: TGTGCCAGCCCCTCGGGACAGGGGTCCTACGAGCAGTACTTC.